Listed here are 30 T cell receptor beta chains from one sample, sequenced in a study of tumor and adjacent non-tumor tissue in lung cancer. No cell sorting was done before RNA was extracted from the tissue. A modified ARM-PCR protocol with three rounds of nested PCR amplified TCRbeta. TCRdb processed the multiplex PCR reads anew with MiXCR; each CDR3 protein has one entry. This sample has some 80,000 distinct CDR3 sequences; 55% to 75% occur once, and the top ten carry approximately 9.5%. The sample was lung tumor tissue. The receptors were sampled from a middle-aged woman with non-small cell lung cancer.

Comment on this clonotype: This sequence may be a read error, since a much larger clone differs from it by one base. The chain links TRBV30 to TRBJ1-2; D is possibly TRBD1 (6 bases). The CDR3 spans 12 residues. Germline values: CDR1 GTSNPN, CDR2 SVGIG (reference sequence). The CDR3 DNA sequence: TGTGCCTTGAGTGTAGGGGGCTATGGCTACACCTTC. This sequence encodes CALSVGGYGYTF.

This clonotype was seen more than once but under ten times. The gene calls are TRBV7-7 and TRBJ2-4; D possibly corresponds to TRBD1 (6 bases). CDR1 is SSHAT, CDR2 FNYEAQ, per germline (reference sequence). The CDR3 length is 13 residues. The chain's CDR3 is CAIATGNKNIQYF. The CDR3 DNA is TGTGCTATCGCTACAGGGAACAAAAACATTCAGTACTTC.

Details on this clonotype: The junction and the germline gene differ at one end; a read error may be behind it. This chain uses TRBV28 with TRBJ2-5; 7 positions agree with TRBD2. The CDR3 is 14 amino acids. Germline CDR1 reads MDHEN; CDR2 reads SYDVKM. The CDR3 region is CASSLGKKTGGLEF. DNA of the CDR3: TGTGCCAGCAGTTTAGGGAAAAAAACGGGAGGCCTGGAGTTC. Full variable domain (remainder filled in from reference TRBV28 and TRBJ2-5): DVKVTQSSRYLVKRTGEKVFLECVQDMDHENMFWYRQDPGLGLRLIYFSYDVKMKEKGDIPEGYSVSREKKERFSLILESASTNQTSMYLCASSLGKKTGGLEFGPGTRLLVL.

To note about this clonotype: One junction end does not reproduce the germline sequence, and a read error may be involved. V gene TRBV20-1 combines with J gene TRBJ1-5; TRBD1 is a possible D gene (5 bases). The CDR3 contains 12 residues. Germline V lookup: CDR1 DFQATT, CDR2 SNEGSKA (reference sequence). CDR3 DNA sequence: TGCAGTACTAGAGGGGATGCTCAGCCCCAGCATTTT. The encoded protein is CSTRGDAQPQHF.

The CDR3 region has the DNA TGTGCCCGTAGACCCAGGGACGGGCACTACGAGCAGTACTTC. Amino acid sequence: CARRPRDGHYEQYF. The rearrangement joins TRBV6-6 to TRBJ2-7; D may correspond to TRBD1 or TRBD2 (5 bases each). V shed 11 bases and J shed 3 bases, with 20 bases lying between them. Germline V gives CDR1 MNHNY, CDR2 SVGAGI (reference sequence). This CDR3 has 14 residues.

As for this clonotype: Sequence at one end of the junction differs from germline and may be a read error. This chain connects TRBV4-1 to TRBJ2-7; D call uncertain. In germline, CDR1 is MGHRA, CDR2 YSYEKL. The CDR3 covers 13 residues. The CDR3 nucleotides are TGCGCCAGCAGCCAAGCGACCGCCTACGAGGAGTACTTC. It specifies CASSQATAYEEYF.

This clonotype was detected once. Without the conserved terminal phenylalanine or tryptophan, this CDR3 likely stems from a read error. The chain links TRBV11-2 to TRBJ1-5; TRBD1 is a possible D gene (5 bases). V lost 5 bases and J 6 bases, leaving 20 bases between the germline ends. The CDR3 totals 16 residues. Looked up from germline, CDR1 is SGHAT and CDR2 is FQNNGV. The CDR3 bases are TGTGCCAGCAGCCCCCTTCCACAAAGGGGCGCTCAGCCCCAGCATTTG. This translates into CASSPLPQRGAQPQHL.

This chain links TRBV21-1 with TRBJ1-1. TRBV21-1 is a pseudogene locus. CDR3 length: 17 amino acids. CDR3 DNA sequence: TGTGCCGGCAGCAATTTTACTCCCGGCCACCTGAACACTGAAGCTTTCTTT. Its protein is CAGSNFTPGHLNTEAFF.

This clonotype occurred many times. This chain connects TRBV12-3 or TRBV12-4 to TRBJ1-1; TRBD1 is a possible D gene (5 bases). The CDR3 length is 14 residues. V lost 7 bases, J lost 5 bases, and 17 bases lay in between. The CDR3 here is CASKKEAGRTEAFF. In DNA form, the CDR3 reads TGTGCCAGCAAAAAAGAGGCAGGGAGGACTGAAGCTTTCTTT.

The chain carries TRBV24-1 and TRBJ2-3; the D gene is possibly TRBD1 (5 bases). The tail of the sequence fits TRBJ1-5 better, so the J call may be wrong. The CDR3 extends over 15 amino acids. CDR1 and CDR2 (germline): KGHDR, SFDVKD. Here the CDR3 DNA reads TGTGCCACCAGTGATCGTCGGGGGTCTGTGGATACGCAGCATTTT. Residues: CATSDRRGSVDTQHF.

This chain uses TRBV6-5 with TRBJ2-3, with D possibly TRBD1 on 5 matching bases. The V end was cut by 5 bases, the J end by 8 bases, with 23 bases between. This CDR3 contains 16 residues. Per germline, CDR1 MNHEY and CDR2 SVGAGI. CDR3: CASSPTPRQSIGTQYF. The CDR3 DNA reads as TGTGCCAGCAGTCCTACGCCGAGACAGAGTATAGGTACGCAGTATTTT.

Concerning this clonotype itself: Germline is not matched at one junction end, which may reflect a read error. This rearrangement joins TRBV11-2 to TRBJ2-3, with 10 bases that match TRBD2. CDR1 and CDR2 from the germline V gene are SGHAT and FQNNGV. This CDR3 comprises 15 residues. The CDR3 coding sequence is TGTGCCAGCAGTTCACTAGCGGGGTGGACAGATACGCAATATTTT. Residues: CASSSLAGWTDTQYF.

As to this clonotype: The junction shows a germline mismatch at one end, possibly a read error. This CDR3 reads CACDDRAGQLQHF. The CDR3 DNA reads TGTGCCTGTGATGACAGGGCGGGACAGCTCCAGCATTTT. The V and J genes are TRBV12-3 or TRBV12-4 and TRBJ1-5; 7 positions match TRBD1. CDR3 size: 13 residues.

The rearrangement links TRBV5-6 to TRBJ2-2; D tentatively fits TRBD1 or TRBD2 (5 bases each). The CDR3 contains 16 residues. The V end was cut by 6 bases, the J end by 6 bases, with 21 bases between. Germline V lookup: CDR1 SGHDT, CDR2 YYEEEE. The CDR3 loop is CASNQSLGEPPGELFF. The CDR3 bases are TGTGCCAGCAACCAGTCTTTGGGGGAACCCCCCGGGGAGCTGTTTTTT.

For this clonotype: At one end, the junction sequence differs from germline, possibly due to a read error. This chain connects TRBV20-1 to TRBJ2-7; no reliable D call. Germline V gene data show CDR1 as DFQATT and CDR2 as SNEGSKA (reference sequence). The CDR3 spans 15 residues. The CDR3 sequence: CSAPKSRIFSYKQYF. The CDR3 nucleotides read TGCAGTGCTCCAAAAAGCAGAATATTCTCCTACAAGCAATACTTC.

A word on this clonotype: A read error may account for a junction end that differs from germline. The chain employs TRBV5-5 and TRBJ2-2; 8 bases align to TRBD2. CDR3 length: 14 residues. CDR1 is SGHKS and CDR2 is YYEKEE in the germline V gene (reference sequence). DNA for the CDR3: TGTGCCAGCAGCGTGACTACTAGCGGCGGGAAGCTGTTTTTT. Its protein is CASSVTTSGGKLFF.

The chain recombines TRBV6-5 with TRBJ2-3; D is unresolved. Germline V lookup: CDR1 MNHEY, CDR2 SVGAGI. Trimming cost V 10 bases and J 15 bases, with 26 bases left between them. The CDR3 is 13 residues long. CDR3 DNA: TGTGCCACTCAGGTGGTAGTAACAGATAGGCACTATTTT. Translation: CATQVVVTDRHYF.

The chain links TRBV29-1 to TRBJ2-7, with 11 bases matching TRBD1. The CDR3 consists of 14 residues. Germline loops: CDR1 SQVTM, CDR2 ANQGSEA. After removal of 4 bases from V and 2 bases from J, the junction contained 4 bases not matched to a gene. This chain's CDR3 is CSVAGQGVTYEQYF. Written as DNA, the CDR3 is TGCAGCGTTGCGGGACAGGGGGTCACCTACGAGCAGTACTTC.

With respect to this clonotype: At one end, the junction sequence differs from germline, possibly due to a read error. This rearrangement joins TRBV7-9 to TRBJ2-6; TRBD1 matches 8 bases. The V gene's germline CDR1 is SEHNR and CDR2 FQNEAQ (reference sequence). CDR3 length equals 15 residues. CDR3 loop: CASSPDRAGANVLIF. Written as DNA, the CDR3 is TGTGCAAGCAGCCCGGACAGGGCTGGGGCCAACGTCCTGATTTTC.

A note on this clonotype: A read error is likely, as this CDR3 ends without the conserved phenylalanine or tryptophan. The chain carries TRBV7-9 and TRBJ2-1; the match to TRBD2 covers 11 bases. CDR3 length: 17 amino acids. CDR1 is SEHNR and CDR2 is FQNEAQ in the germline V gene (reference sequence). CDR3 DNA: TGTGGCATCAGCCCATCCTTAGCGGGGGGGCCCTACAATGAGCAGTTCATC. This translates into CGISPSLAGGPYNEQFI.

Written as DNA, the CDR3 is TGTGCCATAAGACCTAGCGGGGGTGATGAGACCCAGTACTTC. Encoded protein: CAIRPSGGDETQYF. This chain connects TRBV10-3 to TRBJ2-5; 10 nucleotides agree with TRBD2. The trim removed 9 bases at V and 5 bases at J, leaving 9 bases unmatched. CDR1 ENHRY and CDR2 SYGVKD come from the germline V gene. The CDR3 totals 14 residues.

Ten or more counts support this clonotype. This rearrangement joins TRBV20-1 to TRBJ1-5, with D perhaps matching TRBD1 (6 bases). With 5 bases removed from V and 6 bases from J, the gap between germline ends came to 29 bases. The CDR3 consists of 18 residues. Germline CDR1 and CDR2: DFQATT and SNEGSKA (reference sequence). The CDR3 sequence: CSAPETTRRGAQIQPQHF. CDR3 in DNA: TGCAGTGCTCCGGAGACCACCCGGCGGGGGGCGCAGATTCAGCCCCAGCATTTT.

V and J are TRBV11-2 and TRBJ1-2; D call uncertain. The CDR3 is made up of 14 amino acids. Germline V lookup: CDR1 SGHAT, CDR2 FQNNGV. CDR3 in DNA: TGTACCAATAGCCCGGGATCACGAAATATTTACTACACCTTC. It codes for CTNSPGSRNIYYTF.

Sample share makes this clonotype medium-sized. V and J are TRBV12-3 or TRBV12-4 and TRBJ2-1, with a tentative D call TRBD1 (5 bases). Between the trimmed V and J ends, which lost 2 bases and 5 bases, there was a span of 10 bases. The length of the CDR3 is 14 residues. As DNA, the CDR3 is TGTGCCAGCAGTTTACTGGGGCCAAACAATGAGCAGTTCTTC. It codes for CASSLLGPNNEQFF.

This clonotype has only a few counts. This sequence joins TRBV19 and TRBJ1-5; 10 bases map to TRBD1. The J segment lost 4 bases and the V segment lost 5 bases, leaving 5 bases of the junction unmatched. Germline V gene sequence: CDR1 LNHDA, CDR2 SQIVND (reference sequence). This CDR3 region has 15 residues. The DNA for the CDR3 is TGTGCCAGTAGTTTGGAGGACAGGGGGAATCAGCCCCAGCATTTT. Protein product: CASSLEDRGNQPQHF.

This clonotype was counted at least ten times. The rearrangement joins TRBV6-5 to TRBJ1-6; D might be TRBD1 (6 bases). Germline-derived CDR1 and CDR2 are MNHEY and SVGAGI. Trimming shortened V by 7 bases and J by 0 bases, and 7 bases separated the two germline ends. This CDR3 has 14 amino acids. The CDR3 is CASKGGSYNSPLHF. The CDR3 DNA reads TGTGCCAGCAAAGGGGGCTCCTATAATTCACCCCTCCACTTT.

Concerning this clonotype itself: The conserved phenylalanine or tryptophan normally closing the CDR3 is absent here, so this likely arose from a read error. This sequence joins TRBV11-1 and TRBJ2-1, with a possible D match to TRBD2 (5 bases). Germline V CDR1 and CDR2: SGHAT, FQDESV (reference sequence). Trimming took 10 bases from V and 8 from J, leaving 18 bases between them. The CDR3 is 13 residues long. CDR3 loop: CANNLGEGDEQFV. CDR3 coding DNA: TGTGCCAACAACTTAGGTGAGGGCGATGAGCAGTTCGTC.

As concerns this clonotype: The junction does not match germline at one end; this may be a read error. The chain employs TRBV29-1 and TRBJ2-2; 8 bases fit TRBD1. This CDR3 comprises 15 residues. Germline CDR1 and CDR2: SQVTM and ANQGSEA. CDR3 in amino acids: CSATPGTGSTGELFF. The CDR3 DNA sequence: TGCAGCGCCACCCCCGGGACAGGAAGCACCGGGGAACTGTTTTTT.

In the case of this clonotype: Relative to the germline gene, one junction end is altered; a read error may explain this. V usage is TRBV11-2 and J usage is TRBJ1-2; D might be TRBD1 (5 bases). This CDR3 spans 14 amino acids. The germline CDR1 and CDR2 sequences are SGHAT and FQNNGV. The CDR3 DNA is TGTGCCAGCATCCCGACCAAGGGGAACTATGGATACACCTTC. Protein sequence: CASIPTKGNYGYTF.

A word on this clonotype: Germline and junction disagree at one end, which may indicate a read error. The chain couples TRBV6-2 or TRBV6-3 to TRBJ1-1, with 12 bases that match TRBD1. Germline CDR1 is MNHEY and CDR2 is SVGEGT. The CDR3 is 14 amino acids. The CDR3 nucleotides read TGTGTCAGCAGTTACGGGACAGGGGGCACTGAAGCTTTCTTC. It translates to CVSSYGTGGTEAFF.